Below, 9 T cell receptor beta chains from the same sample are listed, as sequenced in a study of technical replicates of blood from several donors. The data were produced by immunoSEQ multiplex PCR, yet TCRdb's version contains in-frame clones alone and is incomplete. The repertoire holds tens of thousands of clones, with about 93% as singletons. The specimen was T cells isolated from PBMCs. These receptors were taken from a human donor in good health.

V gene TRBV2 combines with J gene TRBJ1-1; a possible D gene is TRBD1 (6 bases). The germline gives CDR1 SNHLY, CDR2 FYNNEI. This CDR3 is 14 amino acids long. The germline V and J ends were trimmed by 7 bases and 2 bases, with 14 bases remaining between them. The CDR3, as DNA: TGTGCCAGCATCCAGGACAGAAGTAACACTGAAGCTTTCTTT. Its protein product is CASIQDRSNTEAFF.

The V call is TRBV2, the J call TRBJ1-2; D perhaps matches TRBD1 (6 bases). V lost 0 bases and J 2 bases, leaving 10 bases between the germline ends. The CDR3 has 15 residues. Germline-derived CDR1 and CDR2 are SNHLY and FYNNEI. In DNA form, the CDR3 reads TGTGCCAGCAGTGAAGCGGACAGTCCGAACTATGGCTACACCTTC. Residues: CASSEADSPNYGYTF. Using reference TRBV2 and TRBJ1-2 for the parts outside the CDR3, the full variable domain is EPEVTQTPSHQVTQMGQEVILRCVPISNHLYFYWYRQILGQKVEFLVSFYNNEISEKSEIFDDQFSVERPDGSNFTLKIRSTKLEDSAMYFCASSEADSPNYGYTFGSGTRLTVV.

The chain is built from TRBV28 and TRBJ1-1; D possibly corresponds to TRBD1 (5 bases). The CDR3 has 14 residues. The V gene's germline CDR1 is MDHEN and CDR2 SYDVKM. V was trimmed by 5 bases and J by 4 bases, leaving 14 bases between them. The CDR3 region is CASSVTGGSTEAFF. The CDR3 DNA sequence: TGTGCCAGCAGTGTAACAGGCGGTAGCACTGAAGCTTTCTTT.

The CDR3 spells CASSSASGYEQYF. CDR3 bases: TGTGCCAGCAGTTCTGCTAGCGGCTACGAGCAGTACTTC. The gene calls are TRBV2 and TRBJ2-7; 7 bases are shared with TRBD2. Trimming took 5 bases from V and 3 from J; bases not matched to a gene: 4. The CDR3 runs to 13 residues. The germline gives CDR1 SNHLY, CDR2 FYNNEI.

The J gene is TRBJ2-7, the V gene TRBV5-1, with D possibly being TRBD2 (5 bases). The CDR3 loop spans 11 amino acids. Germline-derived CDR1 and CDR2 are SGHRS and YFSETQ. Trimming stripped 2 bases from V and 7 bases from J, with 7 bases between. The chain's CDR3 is CASSFREEQYF. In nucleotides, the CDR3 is TGCGCCAGCAGCTTTAGGGAGGAGCAGTACTTC. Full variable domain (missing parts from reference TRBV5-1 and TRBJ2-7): KAGVTQTPRYLIKTRGQQVTLSCSPISGHRSVSWYQQTPGQGLQFLFEYFSETQRNKGNFPGRFSGRQFSNSRSEMNVSTLELGDSALYLCASSFREEQYFGPGTRLTVT.

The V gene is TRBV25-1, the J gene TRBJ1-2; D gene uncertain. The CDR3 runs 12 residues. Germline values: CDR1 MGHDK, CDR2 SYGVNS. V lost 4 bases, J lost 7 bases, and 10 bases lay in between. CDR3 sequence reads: CASSVAGRGYTF. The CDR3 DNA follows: TGTGCCAGCAGTGTAGCGGGTCGTGGCTACACCTTC.

The CDR3, as DNA: TGTGCCACCAGCAGAAGTCCGTTGCCGGGGGGGGCTTCCTACGAGCAGTACTTC. It codes for CATSRSPLPGGASYEQYF. The rearrangement uses TRBV15 and TRBJ2-7, with 8 bases identical to TRBD2. The CDR3 runs to 18 residues. The ends lost 2 bases at V and 1 base at J; junction bases unmatched: 13. From germline, CDR1 is LNHNV and CDR2 YYDKDF (reference sequence).

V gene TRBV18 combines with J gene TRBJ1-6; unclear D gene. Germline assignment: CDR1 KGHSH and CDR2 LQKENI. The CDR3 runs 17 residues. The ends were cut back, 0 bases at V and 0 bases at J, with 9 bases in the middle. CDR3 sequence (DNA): TGTGCCAGCTCACCACCGAGCGGGTACTCCTATAATTCACCCCTCCACTTT. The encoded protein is CASSPPSGYSYNSPLHF.

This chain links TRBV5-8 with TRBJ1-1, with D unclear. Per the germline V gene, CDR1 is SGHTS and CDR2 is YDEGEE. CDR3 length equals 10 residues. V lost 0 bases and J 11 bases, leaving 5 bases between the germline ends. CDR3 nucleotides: TGTGCCAGCAGCTTGGTAGCGGCTTTCTTT. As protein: CASSLVAAFF. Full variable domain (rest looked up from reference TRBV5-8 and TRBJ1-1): EAGVTQSPTHLIKTRGQQATLRCSPISGHTSVYWYQQALGLGLQFLLWYDEGEERNRGNFPPRFSGRQFPNYSSELNVNALELEDSALYLCASSLVAAFFGQGTRLTVV.